The clone carrying this TCR beta chain was counted ten times or more. No antigen is known for it. These data originate in a study of T-cell memory formation after mild COVID-19. Turning to the study itself: Most TCR clusters belonged to a single donor.

Constant-segment primers were used for 5'RACE, and the resulting TCR alpha and TCR beta cDNA libraries carried sample barcodes and UMIs. One entry per CDR3 protein, called by TCRdb with MiXCR from the 5' RACE reads. Of about 29,000 distinct CDR3 sequences listed, roughly an eighth are singletons. Overall study results and limits: Cross-reactive memory seemingly joined, as some responding clones were found in pre-infection memory.

The sequence was collected from an adult woman who had mild COVID-19 (a few samples of this study predate the infection). Cell type and time point are not known. The specimen was PBMCs or a T cell subset sorted from them (not recorded which).

The chain's CDR3 is CASSSQETSGRDTQYF. The CDR3 coding sequence is TGTGCCAGCAGTTCACAAGAGACTAGCGGGAGGGATACGCAGTATTTT. The chain links TRBV6-6 to TRBJ2-3; the match to TRBD2 covers 13 bases. CDR3 length equals 16 residues. CDR1 and CDR2 (germline): MNHNY, SVGAGI (reference sequence). V lost 4 bases and J lost 6; bases outside the gene matches: 7.